This T cell receptor beta chain was sequenced in a study of graft-versus-host responses after intestinal transplantation. As regards this clone: Its cognate antigen is unknown.

Only in-frame clones appear in the TCRdb table, and some are missing; sequencing was by immunoSEQ multiplex PCR. In the table there are under 100,000 clones, over 90% of which are singletons. CDR1 and CDR2 from the germline V gene are SGHTA and FQGNSA. This CDR3 is built from 14 residues. Trimming pared 5 bases from V and 3 bases from J, leaving 10 bases between. Study outcomes and limitations: Recipient marrow showed GvH clones, some seen first in ileum or blood. Individuals carrying graft-donor T cell macrochimerism showed high graft-versus-host to host-versus-graft clonal ratios in allografts.

V is TRBV7-2 and J is TRBJ2-2; D call uncertain. The clonotype was recovered from a human donor who was the organ donor for an intestinal transplant. Sequenced here: unstimulated CD4+ T cells sorted from spleen or lymph node cells, sampled before transplant. CDR3 sequence reads: CASSLRPDTGELFF. In nucleotides, the CDR3 is TGTGCCAGCAGCCTCCGCCCCGACACCGGGGAGCTGTTTTTT.